This T cell receptor beta chain was captured by sequencing in a study of T cell repertoires in cytomegalovirus infection. TCRdb processed the reads anew with MiXCR; each CDR3 protein has one entry. The data contain tens of thousands of distinct CDR3 sequences, approximately 22% of them seen just once; the ten biggest clones take up 55% to 75%. This clonotype was observed a handful of times. Its antigen is undetermined. Findings and caveats of the study: HLA-C-restricted CMV clonotypes gave the most frequent clonotype in two of eight donors.

Trimming cost V 5 bases and J 4 bases, with 14 bases left between them. The CDR3 runs to 14 residues. Germline assignment: CDR1 SGHVS and CDR2 FQNEAQ. The TCR originated in a human donor in good health (CMV status not recorded). Some clones in this sample may be carry-over from other donors' samples. This rearrangement joins TRBV7-8 to TRBJ1-1; D gene ambiguous. Sample: CD8+ T cells from cultured PBMCs, taken from culture after CMV antigen stimulation. The CDR3 loop reads CASSPRGGFTEAFF. For the CDR3, the DNA is TGTGCCAGCAGCCCCCGGGGAGGGTTCACTGAAGCTTTCTTT.